This entry lists 16 T cell receptor beta chains sequenced from one sample in a study of shared clonotypes between healthy human individuals. Assay: immunoSEQ multiplex PCR; the TCRdb copy retains only in-frame clones and omits some. The data contain approximately 1,500,000 clones, roughly 96% of them seen just once; the ten biggest clones take up approximately 1.1%. Source material: naive CD4+ T cells sorted from blood. Subset of the sample: CD45RA+ positively selected. These receptor sequences come from a man aged 30 to 39 in good health.

The rearrangement links TRBV6-5 to TRBJ2-2; 13 bases are shared with TRBD2. V shed 6 bases, J shed 5 bases, and the junction held 3 bases outside the gene matches. CDR1 is MNHEY, CDR2 SVGAGI, per germline. This CDR3 comprises 15 residues. The CDR3 coding sequence is TGTGCCAGCAGCTCGACTAGCGGGAGGACCGGGGAGCTGTTTTTT. Translation: CASSSTSGRTGELFF.

The chain has TRBV5-1 and TRBJ2-7; D is perhaps TRBD1 (6 bases). There are 14 residues in the CDR3. The germline V and J ends were trimmed by 4 bases and 0 bases, with 11 bases remaining between them. Per the germline V gene, CDR1 is SGHRS and CDR2 is YFSETQ. CDR3 DNA: TGCGCCAGCAGCGCCTGGACAGACTCCTACGAGCAGTACTTC. This translates into CASSAWTDSYEQYF.

This clone was counted once. This rearrangement joins TRBV28 to TRBJ2-7; 7 bases match TRBD2. V trimming: 5 bases; J trimming: 1 base; junction bases outside the gene matches: 8. Per germline, CDR1 MDHEN and CDR2 SYDVKM. This CDR3 is 15 amino acids long. The CDR3 is CASSPTSRGSYEQYF. The CDR3 nucleotides read TGTGCCAGCAGTCCGACTAGCCGAGGATCCTACGAGCAGTACTTC.

The DNA for the CDR3 is TGCGCCAGCAAAAGACAAGACACAGATACGCAGTATTTT. As protein: CASKRQDTDTQYF. The chain is built from TRBV4-1 and TRBJ2-3; no definite D call. With 7 bases removed from V and 2 bases from J, the gap between germline ends came to 10 bases. Germline CDR1 is MGHRA and CDR2 is YSYEKL. The CDR3 is 13 residues long.

In DNA, the CDR3 is TGTGCCAGCAGCGTAGGGATGAGTAGGGTATTCACCGGGGAGCTGTTTTTT. Residues: CASSVGMSRVFTGELFF. The chain carries TRBV9 and TRBJ2-2; D is uncertain. V was cut by 0 bases and J by 4 bases, with 16 bases left in between. This CDR3 comprises 17 residues. From germline, CDR1 is SGDLS and CDR2 YYNGEE.

The rearrangement uses TRBV12-5 and TRBJ2-2; D gene ambiguous. Germline V gives CDR1 LGHNT, CDR2 FRNRAP. The CDR3 sequence is 15 residues long. Trimming cost V 1 base and J 5 bases, with 11 bases left between them. CDR3 residues: CASGLGISGTGELFF. The CDR3 DNA reads as TGTGCTAGTGGTTTGGGGATTTCAGGTACCGGGGAGCTGTTTTTT.

The rearrangement joins TRBV10-1 to TRBJ2-7, with no clear D. CDR1 and CDR2 (germline): WNHNN, SYGVQD (reference sequence). CDR3 length: 13 amino acids. V was clipped by 0 bases and J by 12 bases, with 15 bases between them. The CDR3, as DNA: TGCGCCAGCAGTGAGTCGGTGTCTTCTACCAGGTACTTC. Protein sequence: CASSESVSSTRYF.

The chain employs TRBV6-6 and TRBJ2-2; 9 nucleotides agree with TRBD2. This CDR3 comprises 15 residues. CDR1 MNHNY and CDR2 SVGAGI come from the germline V gene (reference sequence). V lost 2 bases, J lost 5 bases, and 3 bases stayed unmatched. Written as DNA, the CDR3 is TGTGCCAGCAGTTACCTAGCGGGACAAACCGGGGAGCTGTTTTTT. Encoded protein: CASSYLAGQTGELFF.

This chain connects TRBV9 to TRBJ2-1, with D uncertain. The CDR3 is 14 amino acids. The ends were cut back, 1 base at V and 0 bases at J, with 5 bases in the middle. Germline V gene sequence: CDR1 SGDLS, CDR2 YYNGEE. The CDR3 protein is CASSVPDSYNEQFF. The CDR3 DNA sequence: TGTGCCAGCAGCGTACCCGACTCCTACAATGAGCAGTTCTTC.

Written as DNA, the CDR3 is TGTGCCAGCAGCCCGCAGCGGGCACAAGAGACCCAGTACTTC. Its translation: CASSPQRAQETQYF. The V and J genes are TRBV5-4 and TRBJ2-5; possible D gene TRBD2, 6 bases. The CDR3 loop spans 14 amino acids. Germline loops: CDR1 SGHNT, CDR2 YYREEE (reference sequence). Trimming pared 4 bases from V and 2 bases from J, leaving 12 bases between.

The chain recombines TRBV6-1 with TRBJ1-5; 9 bases line up with TRBD1. This CDR3 region has 15 residues. The J segment lost 2 bases and the V segment lost 6 bases, leaving 5 bases of the junction unmatched. Germline V gene sequence: CDR1 MNHNS, CDR2 SASEGT. CDR3 sequence (DNA): TGTGCCAGCAGAAGGACAGGGGAAGGCAATCAGCCCCAGCATTTT. This translates into CASRRTGEGNQPQHF.

CDR3 nucleotides: TGCGCCAGCAGCTTCCAGGTTTCCTACGAGCAGTACTTC. It encodes CASSFQVSYEQYF. The chain employs TRBV5-1 and TRBJ2-7; D unclear. This CDR3 is built from 13 residues. V dropped 2 bases and J dropped 1 base, with 7 bases sitting between them. The germline CDR1 and CDR2 sequences are SGHRS and YFSETQ.

V and J are TRBV18 and TRBJ1-1, with a weak D call TRBD1 (5 bases). The CDR3 contains 19 residues. Per the germline V gene, CDR1 is KGHSH and CDR2 is LQKENI. The germline V and J ends were trimmed by 3 bases and 0 bases, with 23 bases remaining between them. In nucleotides, the CDR3 is TGTGCCAGCTCACCCTTTAGCCCAGGGAGCCAACGGGTGAACACTGAAGCTTTCTTT. Translated, it gives CASSPFSPGSQRVNTEAFF.

The CDR3 sequence: CASSFNRRDTQYF. The DNA of the CDR3 is TGTGCCAGCAGTTTTAATCGTCGCGATACGCAGTATTTT. V usage is TRBV28 and J usage is TRBJ2-3, with no clear D. Germline V lookup: CDR1 MDHEN, CDR2 SYDVKM. The CDR3 length is 13 residues. Trimming pared 3 bases from V and 6 bases from J, leaving 10 bases between.

The chain couples TRBV5-1 to TRBJ2-6; D uncertain. Trimming removed 4 bases from V and 2 bases from J, with 10 bases in between. Per the germline V gene, CDR1 is SGHRS and CDR2 is YFSETQ. CDR3 length: 15 residues. The CDR3 coding sequence is TGCGCCAGCAGCAACAGCAACCCTGGGGCCAACGTCCTGACTTTC. This translates into CASSNSNPGANVLTF.

This clone has only a few counts. The V call is TRBV19, the J call TRBJ1-3; D not certain. The CDR3 consists of 13 residues. Germline V CDR1 and CDR2: LNHDA, SQIVND (reference sequence). The V and J ends lost 7 bases and 0 bases respectively, with 7 bases between them. The CDR3 nucleotides read TGTGCCAGTAAGGACGGCTCTGGAAACACCATATATTTT. Translating gives CASKDGSGNTIYF.